This T cell receptor (beta chain) was found in a study of CD8 T cell repertoires and HIV-1 epitope variants. Study-wide context: Enriched T cells were co-cultured with equal autologous T cell-negative cells. The baseline condition was 1M T cells left uncultured.

About this clone: The antigen remains undetermined.

Generated by immunoSEQ multiplex PCR, the TCRdb table keeps only in-frame clones and is missing some. The sample yields over 5,000 clones, about 65% seen once. This TCR came from a male donor with HIV. Sequenced sample: cultured CD8+ T cells derived from PBMCs.

CDR3 nucleotides: TGTGCCATCAGTGGGGACGTCTTAAGCTCCTACGAGCAGTACTTC. Amino acid sequence: CAISGDVLSSYEQYF. This chain joins TRBV10-3 and TRBJ2-7; either TRBD1 or TRBD2 may fit D (5 bases each). The germline gives CDR1 ENHRY, CDR2 SYGVKD. V dropped 4 bases and J dropped 0 bases, with 13 bases sitting between them. The CDR3 sequence is 15 residues long.